This entry is about one TCR beta chain. Its antigen is as yet unknown. The data belong to a study of T cells in Graves' hyperthyroidism and ophthalmopathy. The study, taken as a whole, reports: Most clonotypes expanded in the thyroid (above 0.001) were also present in blood. Before onset, by a median of about seven months, the model predicted ophthalmopathy.

The germline gives CDR1 GTSNPN, CDR2 SVGIG (reference sequence). There are 15 residues in the CDR3. The V end lost 2 bases, the J end lost 0 bases, and 11 bases lay between the germline ends. Amplified regions were TCR beta CDR3 sequences from RNA transcripts. The HTBI primer set drove a first-round RT-PCR of the TCR CDR3. TCRdb used MiXCR to reprocess the multiplex PCR reads, holding one entry per CDR3 protein. The sample yields 550,000 to 650,000 distinct CDR3 sequences, approximately 15% seen once. The TCR comes from a woman aged 25-40 years with Graves' hyperthyroidism that later progressed to Graves' ophthalmopathy. Sample: blood. This rearrangement joins TRBV30 to TRBJ2-4; D remains ambiguous. The CDR3 region has the DNA TGTGCCTGGAGTAAGCGAGAAGGAGCCAAAAACATTCAGTACTTC. Protein sequence: CAWSKREGAKNIQYF.